The T cell receptor (beta chain) described here comes from a study of siplizumab effects on memory and regulatory T cells. Study outcomes and limitations: Alloreactive sequences traceable to unstimulated CD4+ memory cells declined significantly under siplizumab. Reactions containing siplizumab showed mappable alloreactive CD4+ clones averaging 68.8% Treg-derived, versus about 27% in controls. An assignable naive or memory phenotype was lacking in roughly 80-95% of proliferating CD4+ or CD8+ clones.

J was trimmed by 0 bases and V by 6 bases; bases with no gene match: 10. The germline V gene has CDR1 SNHLY and CDR2 FYNNEI. The CDR3 covers 18 residues. On this clone itself: No antigen is known for it.

The method was immunoSEQ multiplex PCR; TCRdb's version includes in-frame clones alone and lacks a portion of them. The repertoire holds 60,000 to 80,000 clones, less than 85% seen once, with roughly 3.8% in the top ten. The sequence was obtained from a human donor in good health. Sequencing was carried out using memory CD4+ T cells sorted from blood. This chain uses TRBV2 with TRBJ2-6, with 8 bases fitting TRBD1. In DNA form, the CDR3 reads TGTGCCAGCAGCGTAACCGGGACAGGATACTCTGGGGCCAACGTCCTGACTTTC. This translates into CASSVTGTGYSGANVLTF.